This entry describes one T cell receptor beta chain. Sequencing used immunoSEQ multiplex PCR; TCRdb keeps in-frame clones, though not all of them. There are under 65,000 clones in the sample; 80% to 95% occur only once, and around 0.6% lies in the top ten. This sample is drawn from a study of T cell changes during pregnancy in multiple sclerosis. The receptor was isolated from a female donor in good health, enrolled as a control in a pregnancy study. Specimen: CD4+ T cells from peripheral blood mononuclear cells, collected after pregnancy.

CDR3 amino acids: CASSIGGYYGYTF. CDR3 DNA: TGTGCCAGTAGTATCGGGGGATACTATGGCTACACCTTC. The gene calls are TRBV19 and TRBJ1-2, with a possible D match to TRBD1 (5 bases). The germline V and J ends were trimmed by 3 bases and 3 bases, with 8 bases remaining between them. CDR3 length: 13 amino acids. Germline-derived CDR1 and CDR2 are LNHDA and SQIVND (reference sequence).